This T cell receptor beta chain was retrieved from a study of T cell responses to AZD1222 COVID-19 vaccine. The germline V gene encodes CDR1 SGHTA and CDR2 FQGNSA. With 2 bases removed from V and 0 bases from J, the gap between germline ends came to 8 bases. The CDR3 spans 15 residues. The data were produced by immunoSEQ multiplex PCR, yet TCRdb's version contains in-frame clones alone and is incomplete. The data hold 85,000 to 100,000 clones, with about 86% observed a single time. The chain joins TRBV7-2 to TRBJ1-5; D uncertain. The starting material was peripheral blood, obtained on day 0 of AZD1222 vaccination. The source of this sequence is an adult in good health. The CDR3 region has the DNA TGTGCCAGCAGCTTAAGGCGGGGTAGCAATCAGCCCCAGCATTTT. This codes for CASSLRRGSNQPQHF.